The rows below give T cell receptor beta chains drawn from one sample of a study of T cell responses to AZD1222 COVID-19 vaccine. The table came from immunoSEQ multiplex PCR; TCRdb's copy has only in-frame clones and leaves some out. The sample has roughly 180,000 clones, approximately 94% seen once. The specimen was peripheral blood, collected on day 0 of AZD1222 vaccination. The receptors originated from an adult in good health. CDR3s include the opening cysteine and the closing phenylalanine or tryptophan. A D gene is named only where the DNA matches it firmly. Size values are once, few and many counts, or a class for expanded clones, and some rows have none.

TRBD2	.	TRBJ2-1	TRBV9	TGTGCCAGCAGCGTAGTGGTTAGCGGGAGAAATGAGCAGTTCTTC	CASSVVVSGRNEQFF
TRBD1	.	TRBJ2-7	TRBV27	TGTGCCAGCAAACGGGACAGGGGTGGGTACGAGCAGTACTTC	CASKRDRGGYEQYF
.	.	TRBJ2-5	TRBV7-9	TGTGCCAGCAGCTTAGAGTCCCGGACAGTCTCGTACCAAGAGACCCAGTACTTC	CASSLESRTVSYQETQYF
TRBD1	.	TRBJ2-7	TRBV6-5	TGTGCCAGCAGTCGGCCGGGACAGAACTACGAGCAGTACTTC	CASSRPGQNYEQYF
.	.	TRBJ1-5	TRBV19	TGTGCCAGTAGTATACGGACAGAAACGTACAATCAGCCCCAGCATTTT	CASSIRTETYNQPQHF
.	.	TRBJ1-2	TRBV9	TGTGCCAGCAGCGCAGGGTCGGGGTATGGCTACACCTTC	CASSAGSGYGYTF
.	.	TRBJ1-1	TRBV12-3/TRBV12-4	TGTGCCAGCAGTTTAAGGGCAACCCGGGCTTTCTTT	CASSLRATRAFF
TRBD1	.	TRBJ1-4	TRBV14	TGTGCCAGCAGCCGAGCCGGGACAGGTTTTGAAAAACTGTTTTTT	CASSRAGTGFEKLFF
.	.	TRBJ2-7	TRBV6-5	TGTGTGACGAATGGGCAGGGCTACGAGCAGTACTTC	CVTNGQGYEQYF
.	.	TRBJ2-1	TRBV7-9	TGTGCCAGCAGCTTAGGGGAGAATGTGTACAATGAGCAGTTCTTC	CASSLGENVYNEQFF
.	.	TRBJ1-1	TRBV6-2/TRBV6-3	TGTGCCAGCAGTTTGCGGGGGCGGAACACTGAAGCTTTCTTT	CASSLRGRNTEAFF
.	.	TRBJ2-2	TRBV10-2	TGCGCCAGCAGTTCGAGGGACACCGGGGAGCTGTTTTTT	CASSSRDTGELFF
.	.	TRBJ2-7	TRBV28	TGTGCCAGCAGAGGACCCGGAAGCTCCTACGAGCAGTACTTC	CASRGPGSSYEQYF
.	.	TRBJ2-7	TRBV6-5	TGTGCCAGCAGTTACTCGCGGGGACCCTACGAGCAGTACTTC	CASSYSRGPYEQYF
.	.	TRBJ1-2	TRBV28	TGTGCCAGCAGTTTACGGTGGAGCTATGGCTACACCTTC	CASSLRWSYGYTF
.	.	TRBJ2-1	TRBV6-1	TGTGCCAGCAGTGAATCCTACCTTGAGCAGTTCTTC	CASSESYLEQFF
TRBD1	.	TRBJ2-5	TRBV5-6	TGTGCCAGCAGCTTGCGGACAGGGGGCGAAGAGACCCAGTACTTC	CASSLRTGGEETQYF
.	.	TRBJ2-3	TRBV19	TGTGCCAGTAGTGTCGGGAGAATCACAGATACGCAGTATTTT	CASSVGRITDTQYF
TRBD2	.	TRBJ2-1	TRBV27	TGTGCCAGCAGTCTTAGACTAGCGGGGGACTACAATGAGCAGTTCTTC	CASSLRLAGDYNEQFF
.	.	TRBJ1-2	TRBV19	TGTGCCAGTAGGGCCGGGCCGGGCTATGGCTACACCTTC	CASRAGPGYGYTF
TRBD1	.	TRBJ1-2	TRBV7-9	TGTGCCAGCAGCTCAGAAGGGGGCGCGTATGGCTACACCTTC	CASSSEGGAYGYTF
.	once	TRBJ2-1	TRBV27	TGTGCCAGCAGGATCGGGGTGGGTTACAATGAGCAGTTCTTC	CASRIGVGYNEQFF
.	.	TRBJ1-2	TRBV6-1	TGTGCCAGCAGTGAACGGAGGGCCTCCACTAACTATGGCTACACCTTC	CASSERRASTNYGYTF
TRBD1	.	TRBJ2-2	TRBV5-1	TGCGCCAGCAGAGACAGGGGGAACACCGGGGAGCTGTTTTTT	CASRDRGNTGELFF
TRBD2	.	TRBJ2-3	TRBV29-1	TGCAGCACAAGGAGGGGACTAGGCGCAGATACGCAGTATTTT	CSTRRGLGADTQYF
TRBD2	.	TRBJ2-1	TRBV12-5	TGTGCTAGTGCTTACTTCGGACTAGCGGGGTCCAATGAGCAGTTCTTC	CASAYFGLAGSNEQFF
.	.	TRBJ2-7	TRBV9	TGTGCCAGCAGCACAAGTGACCGCGAGCAGTACTTC	CASSTSDREQYF
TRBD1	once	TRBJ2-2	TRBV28	TGTGCCAGCAGACAGGGGGCCGGCGGGGAGCTGTTTTTT	CASRQGAGGELFF
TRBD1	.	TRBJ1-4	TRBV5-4	TGTGCCAGCAGCTCTGACAGGGGAACTAATGAAAAACTGTTTTTT	CASSSDRGTNEKLFF
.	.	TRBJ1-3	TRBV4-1	TGCGCCAGCAGCCAAGCCTACCCATCAAACACCATATATTTT	CASSQAYPSNTIYF
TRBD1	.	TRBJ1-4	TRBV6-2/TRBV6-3	TGTGCCAGCAGTTACCAGGACAGGGGAGGCGAAAAACTGTTTTTT	CASSYQDRGGEKLFF
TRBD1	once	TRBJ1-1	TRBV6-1	TGTGCCAGCAGTGAGGGTGGACAGGGTGGCACTGAAGCTTTCTTT	CASSEGGQGGTEAFF
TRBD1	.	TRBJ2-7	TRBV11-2	TGTGCCAGCAGCAGGGGGCACGAGCAGTACTTC	CASSRGHEQYF